The T cell receptor beta chain under discussion was sequenced for a study of regulatory T cells in long-lasting Graves disease. Construction of TCR beta libraries relied on iRepertoire HTBI primers and on Arm-PCR targeting CDR3 regions. TCRdb reprocessed the multiplex PCR reads via MiXCR and lists one record per CDR3 protein. There are 350,000 to 450,000 distinct CDR3 sequences in the sample; about 15% occur only once, and about 8% lies in the top ten. The sample holds many counts of this clonotype. The time point: newly diagnosed GD, antithyroid drugs for less than 3 months. PBMCs were the source of the RNA used for TCR sequencing. The sample was also reused in another study, on T cells in Graves' hyperthyroidism and ophthalmopathy. That investigation notes: A first-round RT-PCR of the TCR CDR3 used the HTBI primer set.

The sequencing used peripheral blood mononuclear cells (PBMCs), collected at new diagnosis, from a patient treated with antithyroid drugs. The sequence derives from a middle-aged woman with Graves disease.

The CDR3 is CASSADSPNTGELFF. CDR3 in DNA: TGTGCCAGCAGTGCGGACAGCCCGAACACCGGGGAGCTGTTTTTT. The chain joins TRBV2 to TRBJ2-2; a weak D match, TRBD1 (6 bases). The CDR3 sequence is 15 residues long. Germline V CDR1 and CDR2: SNHLY, FYNNEI. V lost 4 bases to trimming and J lost 0 bases, with 9 bases between them.